Below are 32 T cell receptor beta chains sequenced from a single sample in a study of T cells in Graves' hyperthyroidism and ophthalmopathy (dated by TCRdb to between 2018 and 2021). Libraries were prepared through multiplex PCR. The instrument given in TCRdb is Illumina HiSeq 2000. Amplification of TCR beta CDR3 regions was carried out from RNA transcripts. The first round of RT-PCR for the TCR CDR3 was performed with the HTBI primer set and the Qiagen OneStep RT-PCR kit. The raw public data were reprocessed by TCRdb itself: fastp quality trimming at Q25, MiXCR clonotype calling, in-frame beta chains only. Rows with one shared CDR3 protein collapse into an entry with the most common genes and DNA. This sample is represented by approximately 600,000 distinct CDR3 sequences; approximately 14% of them were singletons. The top ten hold roughly 7% of the sample. Specimen: blood. All receptors come from a woman under 30 with Graves' ophthalmopathy.

This clonotype was picked up many times. The chain has TRBV7-9 and TRBJ2-5; D ambiguous. CDR1 SEHNR and CDR2 FQNEAQ come from the germline V gene (reference sequence). V was cut by 4 bases and J by 5 bases, with 17 bases left in between. The CDR3 length is 15 residues. CDR3 sequence: CASSSLGVLQETQYF. The CDR3 DNA reads TGTGCCAGCAGCTCCCTTGGGGTTCTGCAGGAGACCCAGTACTTC. Combining the CDR3 with reference TRBV7-9 and TRBJ2-5 gives the whole variable domain DTGVSQNPRHKITKRGQNVTFRCDPISEHNRLYWYRQTLGQGPEFLTYFQNEAQLEKSRLLSDRFSAERPKGSFSTLEIQRTEQGDSAMYLCASSSLGVLQETQYFGPGTRLLVL.

The chain carries TRBV5-1 and TRBJ2-7, with D perhaps TRBD1 or TRBD2 (5 bases each). V was clipped by 4 bases and J by 2 bases, with 19 bases between them. The CDR3 contains 16 residues. The germline V gene has CDR1 SGHRS and CDR2 YFSETQ. The CDR3 coding sequence is TGCGCCAGCAGCCTCGCCACGGGGCCGGGCACCTACGAGCAGTACTTC. Translation gives CASSLATGPGTYEQYF.

This clonotype was counted at least ten times. The chain combines TRBV18 with TRBJ2-3; D might be TRBD2 (5 bases). The CDR3 has 15 amino acids. V was pared by 6 bases and J by 1 base, with 14 bases between. From germline, CDR1 is KGHSH and CDR2 LQKENI. The CDR3 protein is CASSRNAEGTDTQYF. Here the CDR3 DNA reads TGTGCCAGCTCGCGAAATGCGGAGGGCACAGATACGCAGTATTTT.

This clonotype occurred many times. The V gene is TRBV2, the J gene TRBJ2-1; TRBD2 matches 9 bases. With V trimmed by 6 bases and J by 6 bases, 6 bases remained unmatched. Looked up from germline, CDR1 is SNHLY and CDR2 is FYNNEI. This CDR3 contains 14 residues. The CDR3 region has the DNA TGTGCCAGCAGGGTAGCGGGAGTTGGCAATGAGCAGTTCTTC. It codes for CASRVAGVGNEQFF. The full variable domain, in which reference TRBV2 and TRBJ2-1 provide the parts outside the CDR3, is EPEVTQTPSHQVTQMGQEVILRCVPISNHLYFYWYRQILGQKVEFLVSFYNNEISEKSEIFDDQFSVERPDGSNFTLKIRSTKLEDSAMYFCASRVAGVGNEQFFGPGTRLTVL.

This clonotype occurred a few times. The chain uses TRBV11-3 and TRBJ2-2; TRBD2 agrees at 7 bases. CDR3 length equals 15 residues. Germline lookup yields CDR1 SGHNT and CDR2 YENEEA. Losses at the gene ends were 6 bases for V and 2 bases for J; bases not matched to a gene: 6. Written as DNA, the CDR3 is TGTGCCAGCAGGACTCAGCGGGATAACACCGGGGAGCTGTTTTTT. Translated: CASRTQRDNTGELFF.

The chain links TRBV7-9 to TRBJ1-4; 7 bases align to TRBD1. Germline lookup yields CDR1 SEHNR and CDR2 FQNEAQ (reference sequence). After removal of 3 bases from V and 8 bases from J, the junction contained 6 bases not matched to a gene. This CDR3 has 14 amino acids. Here the CDR3 DNA reads TGTGCCAGCAGCTTGACAGGGCCGGAAGAAAAACTGTTTTTT. Its protein is CASSLTGPEEKLFF.

The chain employs TRBV19 and TRBJ2-5; no firm D call. V lost 4 bases to trimming and J lost 4 bases, with 13 bases between them. Germline V gene data show CDR1 as LNHDA and CDR2 as SQIVND (reference sequence). The CDR3 sequence is 14 residues long. The CDR3 bases are TGTGCCAGTAGTAATCTCCCCCCCCCAGAGACCCAGTACTTC. Amino acids: CASSNLPPPETQYF.

In the case of this clonotype: This may stem from a read error, because a much larger clone lies one nucleotide away. This chain uses TRBV28 with TRBJ2-1; 8 bases align to TRBD2. Germline CDR1 reads MDHEN; CDR2 reads SYDVKM. This CDR3 has 15 residues. V was pared by 5 bases and J by 6 bases, with 9 bases of the junction left unmatched. This CDR3 reads CASSEASGPTNEQFF. CDR3 DNA sequence: TGTGCCAGCAGTGAGGCTAGCGGGCCCACCAATGAGCAGTTCTTC.

This clonotype has a count of ten or more. The chain employs TRBV29-1 and TRBJ1-2; the D gene is possibly TRBD1 (5 bases). Germline V gene data show CDR1 as SQVTM and CDR2 as ANQGSEA. This CDR3 has 13 residues. V dropped 4 bases and J dropped 5 bases, with 14 bases sitting between them. The CDR3 here is CSVGPGGGYGYTF. The CDR3 bases are TGCAGCGTTGGTCCTGGGGGGGGATATGGCTACACCTTC.

The V gene is TRBV15, the J gene TRBJ2-7; 9 nucleotides line up with TRBD1. CDR3 length: 13 amino acids. With 5 bases clipped from V and 3 bases from J, the junction kept 2 bases outside the gene matches. The germline gives CDR1 LNHNV, CDR2 YYDKDF (reference sequence). In nucleotides, the CDR3 is TGTGCCACCAGCGAGGACAGGGGCTACGAGCAGTACTTC. Residues: CATSEDRGYEQYF.

The chain recombines TRBV7-9 with TRBJ1-3, with 8 bases that match TRBD1. Unmatched junction bases numbered 18, after V lost 5 bases and J lost 0 bases. Germline V gene data show CDR1 as SEHNR and CDR2 as FQNEAQ (reference sequence). CDR3 length equals 20 residues. CDR3 loop: CASSQRPGTGVGISGNTIYF. The CDR3 DNA is TGTGCCAGCAGCCAAAGACCAGGGACAGGTGTCGGTATCTCTGGAAACACCATATATTTT.

This clonotype came up many times. This chain links TRBV6-1 with TRBJ2-1; TRBD2 matches 8 bases. CDR1 MNHNS and CDR2 SASEGT come from the germline V gene. V trimming: 4 bases; J trimming: 0 bases; junction bases outside the gene matches: 8. The CDR3 spans 17 residues. CDR3 region: CASSGLTSASSYNEQFF. The CDR3 coding sequence is TGTGCCAGCAGTGGACTGACTAGCGCAAGCTCCTACAATGAGCAGTTCTTC.

The chain has TRBV5-6 and TRBJ2-3; 7 bases align to TRBD2. CDR3 length: 15 residues. V was clipped by 5 bases and J by 1 base; unmatched bases: 7. CDR1 is SGHDT and CDR2 is YYEEEE in the germline V gene. The CDR3 reads CASRPGTIRTDTQYF. CDR3 sequence (DNA): TGTGCCAGCAGACCCGGGACTATCCGCACAGATACGCAGTATTTT.

This clonotype showed up just a few times. The CDR3 is CAISESSANTGELFF. The CDR3 DNA follows: TGTGCCATCAGTGAGTCAAGTGCTAACACCGGGGAGCTGTTTTTT. V is TRBV10-3 and J is TRBJ2-2; no firm D call. V gave up 0 bases and J gave up 2 bases, with 7 bases separating them. The CDR3 length is 15 residues. Germline V CDR1 and CDR2: ENHRY, SYGVKD.

Many counts were recorded for this clonotype. CDR3 residues: CASSLGASLSGANVLTF. The CDR3, as DNA: TGTGCCAGCAGTTTAGGCGCTAGTCTATCTGGGGCCAACGTCCTGACTTTC. This rearrangement joins TRBV12-3 or TRBV12-4 to TRBJ2-6; D gene ambiguous. Trimming left V 1 base short and J 1 base short, with 11 bases between. This CDR3 comprises 17 residues.

This clonotype was seen a handful of times. The chain couples TRBV28 to TRBJ1-4, with D possibly TRBD1 on 5 matching bases. The V gene's germline CDR1 is MDHEN and CDR2 SYDVKM. This CDR3 comprises 16 residues. The V gene lost 3 bases and the J gene lost 4 bases, with 15 bases spanning the gap. CDR3 protein: CASSFSPGRINEKLFF. DNA of the CDR3: TGTGCCAGCAGTTTCTCCCCGGGGCGTATTAATGAAAAACTGTTTTTT. Full variable domain (outside the CDR3, taken from reference TRBV28 and TRBJ1-4): DVKVTQSSRYLVKRTGEKVFLECVQDMDHENMFWYRQDPGLGLRLIYFSYDVKMKEKGDIPEGYSVSREKKERFSLILESASTNQTSMYLCASSFSPGRINEKLFFGSGTQLSVL.

Only a few counts were recorded for this clonotype. The V and J genes are TRBV6-6 and TRBJ1-6; a possible D gene is TRBD1 (5 bases). CDR1 MNHNY and CDR2 SVGAGI come from the germline V gene (reference sequence). V was clipped by 2 bases and J by 8 bases, with 13 bases between them. This CDR3 comprises 15 residues. The CDR3 loop is CASSYKGVRDSPLHF. CDR3 nucleotide sequence: TGTGCCAGCAGTTACAAAGGGGTTCGCGATTCACCCCTCCACTTT.

This clonotype was detected many times. The chain uses TRBV14 and TRBJ2-2; weak D call: TRBD1 (6 bases). CDR3 length: 16 residues. Trimming took off 6 bases at V and 2 bases at J, with 16 bases between the two ends. Germline V gene lookup returns CDR1 SGHDN and CDR2 FVKESK. The CDR3 spells CASRTREGHNTGELFF. CDR3 sequence (DNA): TGTGCCAGCAGAACCCGCGAGGGACACAACACCGGGGAGCTGTTTTTT.

This clonotype was observed many times. V gene TRBV19 combines with J gene TRBJ2-1; 10 bases align to TRBD2. V shed 6 bases and J 7 bases; nucleotides not matched to a gene: 9. The germline CDR1 and CDR2 sequences are LNHDA and SQIVND (reference sequence). The CDR3 runs to 15 residues. CDR3 DNA sequence: TGTGCCAGTAGCAATACCCCGACTAGCGGGAATGAGCAGTTCTTC. This codes for CASSNTPTSGNEQFF.

The rearrangement uses TRBV4-3 and TRBJ2-3, with TRBD2 identical over 9 bases. Germline V gene sequence: CDR1 LGHNA, CDR2 YSLEER. The J segment lost 0 bases and the V segment lost 1 base, leaving 2 bases of the junction unmatched. This CDR3 is 16 amino acids long. The CDR3 DNA reads as TGCGCCAGCAGCCAAGCGACTAGCGGAAGCACAGATACGCAGTATTTT. It encodes CASSQATSGSTDTQYF.

This chain uses TRBV3-1 with TRBJ1-1; tentative D call: TRBD1 (5 bases). Trimming took off 0 bases at V and 11 bases at J, with 13 bases between the two ends. Per the germline V gene, CDR1 is LGHDT and CDR2 is YNNKEL (reference sequence). This CDR3 comprises 13 residues. CDR3 nucleotide sequence: TGTGCCAGCAGCCAAGATTCCGGGGGAGAGGCTTTCTTT. Translated, it gives CASSQDSGGEAFF.

The table lists this clonotype with many counts. The gene calls are TRBV7-9 and TRBJ1-1; D gene unclear. The CDR3 covers 14 residues. Germline-derived CDR1 and CDR2 are SEHNR and FQNEAQ (reference sequence). Trimming stripped 4 bases from V and 4 bases from J, with 13 bases between. The DNA for the CDR3 is TGTGCCAGCAGCTCCCAAGAGGGTGTCACTGAAGCTTTCTTT. Protein: CASSSQEGVTEAFF.

This clonotype was seen ten or more times. V usage is TRBV6-2 or TRBV6-3 and J usage is TRBJ2-7; D tentatively reads TRBD1 or TRBD2 (5 bases each). The CDR3 is 16 amino acids. From germline, CDR1 is MNHEY and CDR2 SVGEGT. V was trimmed by 4 bases and J by 3 bases, leaving 19 bases between them. CDR3 protein: CASSLGTPLNGYEQYF. The CDR3 DNA reads as TGTGCCAGCAGTTTAGGGACCCCCCTGAATGGCTACGAGCAGTACTTC.

Of note for this clonotype: A much bigger clone sits one base away, suggesting this may be a read error. The chain recombines TRBV6-1 with TRBJ2-1; D remains unclear. Germline V gives CDR1 MNHNS, CDR2 SASEGT. The CDR3 is made up of 12 amino acids. The CDR3 here is CASSDFMNEQLF. For the CDR3, the DNA is TGTGCCAGCAGCGACTTTATGAATGAGCAGCTCTTC.

V usage is TRBV18 and J usage is TRBJ1-2; D ambiguous. CDR1 is KGHSH, CDR2 LQKENI, per germline. There are 14 residues in the CDR3. Trimming shortened V by 4 bases and J by 4 bases, and 13 bases separated the two germline ends. CDR3 in amino acids: CASSQGSTLYGYTF. CDR3 in DNA: TGTGCCAGCTCACAAGGTAGCACACTCTATGGCTACACCTTC.

This clonotype was seen ten or more times. The gene calls are TRBV7-9 and TRBJ1-4; D possibly corresponds to TRBD1 (5 bases). In germline, CDR1 is SEHNR, CDR2 FQNEAQ (reference sequence). CDR3 length: 17 amino acids. V lost 2 bases and J lost 6, with 19 bases in between. The DNA for the CDR3 is TGTGCCAGCAGCTTACCCGCCCAGGGACTTGGAGATGAAAAACTGTTTTTT. Protein sequence: CASSLPAQGLGDEKLFF.

This clonotype was counted between two and nine times. V usage is TRBV7-9 and J usage is TRBJ1-1; TRBD1 agrees at 7 bases. The trim removed 2 bases at V and 1 base at J, leaving 10 bases unmatched. Germline CDR1 SEHNR, CDR2 FQNEAQ (reference sequence). The CDR3 contains 17 residues. In DNA, the CDR3 is TGTGCCAGCAGCTTATACCAGGGGGAAGGCCGGAACACTGAAGCTTTCTTT. This sequence encodes CASSLYQGEGRNTEAFF. Together with reference TRBV7-9 and TRBJ1-1, the CDR3 gives the full variable domain: DTGVSQNPRHKITKRGQNVTFRCDPISEHNRLYWYRQTLGQGPEFLTYFQNEAQLEKSRLLSDRFSAERPKGSFSTLEIQRTEQGDSAMYLCASSLYQGEGRNTEAFFGQGTRLTVV.

Only a few counts were recorded for this clonotype. The chain carries TRBV5-4 and TRBJ2-1, with D possibly being TRBD1 or TRBD2 (5 bases each). The germline V and J ends were trimmed by 2 bases and 0 bases, with 12 bases remaining between them. Germline V gene data show CDR1 as SGHNT and CDR2 as YYREEE (reference sequence). The CDR3 covers 16 residues. The CDR3 nucleotides read TGTGCCAGCAGCTTACCTCTTGGGGGCTCCTACAATGAGCAGTTCTTC. Its translation is CASSLPLGGSYNEQFF.

V usage is TRBV10-1 and J usage is TRBJ2-1; 11 nucleotides line up with TRBD2. V shed 0 bases, J shed 8 bases, and the junction held 3 bases outside the gene matches. This CDR3 region has 15 residues. The germline CDR1 and CDR2 sequences are WNHNN and SYGVQD (reference sequence). CDR3 sequence (DNA): TGCGCCAGCAGTGAGTCAACTAGCGGGAGTGATGAGCAGTTCTTC. Translated, it gives CASSESTSGSDEQFF.

The chain is built from TRBV12-3 or TRBV12-4 and TRBJ2-1, with a possible D match to TRBD2 (6 bases). Trimming removed 5 bases at V and 9 bases at J, with 14 bases between. This CDR3 has 13 residues. The CDR3 here is CASSRGILTEQFF. In nucleotides, the CDR3 is TGTGCCAGCAGTCGGGGGATTCTTACTGAGCAGTTCTTC.

This clonotype was detected a few times. This rearrangement joins TRBV6-2 or TRBV6-3 to TRBJ2-4, with a weak D call TRBD2 (7 bases). CDR1 is MNHEY and CDR2 is SVGEGT in the germline V gene. Trimming pared 8 bases from V and 2 bases from J, leaving 22 bases between. The CDR3 covers 17 residues. The CDR3 nucleotides read TGTGCCAGCCACGATCCCGTGGGGGGGCGGACCAAAAACATTCAGTACTTC. Protein product: CASHDPVGGRTKNIQYF.

The V call is TRBV4-1, the J call TRBJ2-1, with D unresolved. V gave up 3 bases and J gave up 8 bases, with 17 bases separating them. The CDR3 is 15 amino acids. In germline, CDR1 is MGHRA, CDR2 YSYEKL. Here the CDR3 reads CASSHLKDPYDEQFF. The CDR3 region has the DNA TGCGCCAGCAGCCACCTCAAGGACCCTTACGATGAGCAGTTCTTC.